Given below is one TCR beta chain in context. There is no known antigen for this receptor. Nothing much larger sits one base from this clone, and base qualities are not available. These reads were obtained on an Illumina NovaSeq 6000. TCRalpha and TCRbeta cDNA libraries were constructed by 5'RACE with constant-segment primers, with sample barcodes and unique molecular identifiers being introduced. RNA was extracted from every sample with Trizol reagent. Amplification of the libraries took two PCR steps, and the second step added a second sample barcode plus Illumina TruSeq adapters. Libraries were sequenced on an Illumina NovaSeq with 2 x 150 bp paired-end reads. The paper's data handling went like this. With migec v1.2.7, reads were demultiplexed and then collapsed into UMI-guided consensus sequences. Using mixcr v2.1.11, UMI consensuses were aligned to TRA and TRB V and J templates and then assembled into clonotypes. A clonotype was counted as expanded or contracted only if both edgeR and NoisET called the change significant, with noise models trained on biological replicates. edgeR calls used a false discovery rate-adjusted p below 0.01 and a log2 fold-change threshold of 1. PCA with hierarchical clustering of max-normalized trajectories of the 1000 most abundant clonotypes was used as exploratory dynamics analysis. Separately sequenced CD4+ and CD8+ repertoires were used to assign the CD4 or CD8 phenotype of responding clones. TCRdb reworked the public reads: Q25 trimming with fastp, MiXCR clone assembly, productive beta chains retained. Identical CDR3 proteins give one entry, which carries the most common genes and DNA. The V and J calls come from TCRdb's annotation, not from the publication. The sample includes some 110,000 distinct CDR3 sequences, with over 15% observed a single time. The top ten clones comprise approximately 28% of the sample.

This entry comes from a study of T-cell memory formation after mild COVID-19 (dated by TCRdb to the early 2020s). Describing the broader study: Most TCR sequence clusters were specific to one of the two donors. In a couple of donors, T-cell clones that expanded and contracted after mild COVID-19 were tracked by sequencing TCRalpha and TCRbeta repertoires over time. Two young, previously healthy adult volunteers made up the cohort, one male and one female. The paper's findings and limits, for the study overall: The study included only a couple of mild cases, and larger cohorts that include severe cases with pre-infection samples were judged to be necessary. Contracting CD4+ clones appeared mostly in the CM and EM memory subsets, whereas CD8+ clones were enriched in EMRA. Some responding clones were detected in pre-infection memory, suggesting pre-existing cross-reactive memory T cells joined the SARS-CoV-2 response. SARS-CoV-2 specificity of the second-wave clones peaking on day 37 was not confirmed. From day 15 to 85, contracting clones showed balanced CD4/CD8 phenotypes, whereas a second wave of clones that expanded from day 15 to 37 leaned towards CD4+.

V has 7 bases trimmed and J has 7 bases trimmed; junction bases matching no gene number 6. The germline V gene sets CDR1 to SQVTM and CDR2 to ANQGSEA. The CDR3 measures 12 amino acids from cysteine to phenylalanine. Only the CDR3 part of the read is kept: 36 bases, read in frame from the first base. Ficoll-Paque density gradient centrifugation was the method used to isolate PBMCs. Recombination connected TRBV29-1 to TRBJ1-2, with 10 bases matching TRBD1. The clonotype comes from an adult woman who had mild COVID-19 (a few samples of this study predate the infection). The sample titles of this study are shuffled in the database, so cell type and time point are left out; the donor was told from shared clones. The sequenced sample was PBMCs or a T cell subset sorted from them (not recorded which). The sequenced DNA: TGCAGCGCCGCGACAGGGGGCTTTGGCTACACCTTC. It encodes CSAATGGFGYTF.